Shown below are 10 T cell receptor beta chains from a single sample sequenced in a study of OX40 agonist ivuxolimab in advanced cancers. Method: immunoSEQ multiplex PCR; TCRdb's copy keeps in-frame clones and lacks some. The data hold tens of thousands of clones, with about 88% observed a single time. Sample: CD4+ or CD8+ T cells sorted from blood, taken in a trial of the OX40 agonist ivuxolimab. Receptor source: an adult with an advanced solid tumor such as melanoma, head and neck, liver or kidney cancer.

The J gene is TRBJ1-2, the V gene TRBV19; 8 bases are shared with TRBD1. The ends lost 5 bases at V and 6 bases at J; junction bases unmatched: 5. From germline, CDR1 is LNHDA and CDR2 SQIVND (reference sequence). This CDR3 is 13 amino acids long. The CDR3: CASSPTGDHGYTF. The CDR3 DNA sequence: TGTGCCAGTAGTCCGACAGGGGACCATGGCTACACCTTC.

This clone was counted once. The rearrangement uses TRBV5-4 and TRBJ2-7; D is perhaps TRBD1 (5 bases). V shed 0 bases and J shed 9 bases, with 16 bases lying between them. This CDR3 has 14 amino acids. Germline-derived CDR1 and CDR2 are SGHNT and YYREEE (reference sequence). CDR3 residues: CASSLGAGKYGQYF. The CDR3 nucleotides are TGTGCCAGCAGCTTGGGGGCAGGGAAGTATGGGCAGTACTTC.

This chain joins TRBV27 and TRBJ1-6; D uncertain. Germline V gives CDR1 MNHEY, CDR2 SMNVEV (reference sequence). Trimming took off 2 bases at V and 7 bases at J, with 12 bases between the two ends. The CDR3 covers 15 residues. As DNA, the CDR3 is TGTGCCAGCAGTTTAGAGGGCCTATACAATTCACCCCTCCACTTT. Translated, it gives CASSLEGLYNSPLHF.

The chain employs TRBV4-1 and TRBJ1-3, with D possibly being TRBD1 (5 bases). The germline CDR1 and CDR2 sequences are MGHRA and YSYEKL. Between the trimmed V and J ends, which lost 4 bases and 0 bases, there was a span of 13 bases. CDR3 length: 16 residues. CDR3 sequence (DNA): TGCGCCAGCAGCCCCCTGGGACGGACCTCTGGAAACACCATATATTTT. Translated: CASSPLGRTSGNTIYF.

V usage is TRBV5-4 and J usage is TRBJ2-2; D tentatively reads TRBD1 or TRBD2 (5 bases each). Trimming cost V 4 bases and J 0 bases, with 13 bases left between them. Germline loops: CDR1 SGHNT, CDR2 YYREEE (reference sequence). This CDR3 is 16 amino acids long. The CDR3: CASSDRGQANTGELFF. The CDR3 DNA follows: TGTGCCAGCAGCGACCGGGGCCAGGCGAACACCGGGGAGCTGTTTTTT.

The chain couples TRBV19 to TRBJ2-5; possibly TRBD1 or TRBD2 for D (5 bases each). V was clipped by 5 bases and J by 5 bases, with 15 bases between them. In germline, CDR1 is LNHDA, CDR2 SQIVND (reference sequence). This CDR3 comprises 14 residues. In DNA form, the CDR3 reads TGTGCCAGTAGTTCCGGGACGAGGGGCGAGACCCAGTACTTC. Translated, it gives CASSSGTRGETQYF.

The V gene is TRBV2, the J gene TRBJ2-3; TRBD2 agrees at 11 bases. V trimming: 10 bases; J trimming: 8 bases; junction bases outside the gene matches: 8. The V gene's germline CDR1 is SNHLY and CDR2 FYNNEI. The CDR3 length is 13 residues. This CDR3 reads CANAWGLAVTQYF. For the CDR3, the DNA is TGTGCCAACGCGTGGGGACTAGCGGTTACGCAGTATTTT. The whole variable domain, remainder taken from reference TRBV2 and TRBJ2-3, is EPEVTQTPSHQVTQMGQEVILRCVPISNHLYFYWYRQILGQKVEFLVSFYNNEISEKSEIFDDQFSVERPDGSNFTLKIRSTKLEDSAMYFCANAWGLAVTQYFGPGTRLTVL.

The chain joins TRBV29-1 to TRBJ2-5, with 8 positions matching TRBD2. The germline V gene has CDR1 SQVTM and CDR2 ANQGSEA. The CDR3 consists of 11 residues. V shed 7 bases and J 6 bases; nucleotides not matched to a gene: 4. Written as DNA, the CDR3 is TGCAGCGCCGGGGGGGGGAAGACCCAGTACTTC. This gives the protein CSAGGGKTQYF.

CDR3 protein: CASSGRPGQPQHF. The CDR3 DNA follows: TGCGCCAGCAGCGGTCGACCCGGACAGCCCCAGCATTTT. This sequence joins TRBV4-3 and TRBJ1-5; D is undetermined. CDR3 size: 13 residues. From germline, CDR1 is LGHNA and CDR2 YSLEER. V lost 5 bases and J lost 7, with 12 bases in between.

Comment on this clone: Because the CDR3's place on the DNA is in doubt, the DNA is left out and the CDR3 is given as listed by TCRdb. V and J are TRBV18 and TRBJ1-5; the table's D call TRBD1 went unverified against the DNA. The CDR3 length equals 16 residues, ends included. Germline V gene lookup returns CDR1 KGHSH and CDR2 LQKENI. The CDR3 region is CASSTDSTSGNQPQHF.